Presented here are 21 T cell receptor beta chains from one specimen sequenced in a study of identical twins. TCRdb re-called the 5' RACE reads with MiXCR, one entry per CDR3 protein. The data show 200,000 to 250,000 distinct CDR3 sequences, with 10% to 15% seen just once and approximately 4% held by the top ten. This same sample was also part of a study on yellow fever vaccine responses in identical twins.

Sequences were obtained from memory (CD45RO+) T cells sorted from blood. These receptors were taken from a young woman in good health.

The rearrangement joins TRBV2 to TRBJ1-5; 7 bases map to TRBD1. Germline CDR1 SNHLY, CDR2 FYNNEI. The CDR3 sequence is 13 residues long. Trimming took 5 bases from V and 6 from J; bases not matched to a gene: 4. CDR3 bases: TGTGCCAGCAGTTTGGGACAGTTTCAGCCCCAGCATTTT. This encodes CASSLGQFQPQHF.

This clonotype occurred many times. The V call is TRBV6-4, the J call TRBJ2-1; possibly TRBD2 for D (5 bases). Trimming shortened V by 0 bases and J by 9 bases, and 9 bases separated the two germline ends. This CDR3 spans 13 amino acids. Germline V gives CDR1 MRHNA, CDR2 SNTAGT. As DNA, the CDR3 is TGTGCCAGCAGTGACTCGGAGGCTAGTGAGCAGTTCTTC. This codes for CASSDSEASEQFF.

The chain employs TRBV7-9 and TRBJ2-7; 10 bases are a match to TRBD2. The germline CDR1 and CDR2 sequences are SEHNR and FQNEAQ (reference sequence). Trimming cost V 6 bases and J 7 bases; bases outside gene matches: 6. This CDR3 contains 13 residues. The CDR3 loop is CASRTGTSAEQYF. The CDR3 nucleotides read TGTGCCAGCAGGACTGGGACTAGCGCGGAGCAGTACTTC.

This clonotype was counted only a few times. CDR3 coding DNA: TGCGCCAGCAGCCGTCTGGGCAACCAAGAGACCCAGTACTTC. This codes for CASSRLGNQETQYF. This rearrangement joins TRBV5-1 to TRBJ2-5; D remains ambiguous. CDR3 size: 14 residues. The V gene's germline CDR1 is SGHRS and CDR2 YFSETQ. Trimming took 4 bases from V and 0 from J, leaving 10 bases between them.

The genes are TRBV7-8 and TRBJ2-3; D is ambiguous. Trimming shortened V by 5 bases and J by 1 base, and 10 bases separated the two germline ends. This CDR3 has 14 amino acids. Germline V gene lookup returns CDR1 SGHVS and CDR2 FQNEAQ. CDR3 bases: TGTGCCAGCAGCCCACCCCTCCGCACAGATACGCAGTATTTT. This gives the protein CASSPPLRTDTQYF.

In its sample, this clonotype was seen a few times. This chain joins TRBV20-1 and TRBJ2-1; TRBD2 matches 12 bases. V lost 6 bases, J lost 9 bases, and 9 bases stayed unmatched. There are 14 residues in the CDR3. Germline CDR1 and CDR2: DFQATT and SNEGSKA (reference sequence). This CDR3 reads CSASTSGGRSEQFF. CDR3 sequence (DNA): TGCAGTGCGAGTACTAGCGGGGGGCGTAGTGAGCAGTTCTTC.

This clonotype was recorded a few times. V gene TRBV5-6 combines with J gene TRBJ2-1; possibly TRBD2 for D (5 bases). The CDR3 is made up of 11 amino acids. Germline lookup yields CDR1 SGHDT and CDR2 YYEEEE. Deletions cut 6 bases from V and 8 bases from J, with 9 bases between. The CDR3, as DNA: TGTGCCAGCAAAACTAGATATGAGCAGTTCTTC. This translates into CASKTRYEQFF. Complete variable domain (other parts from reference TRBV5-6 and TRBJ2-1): DAGVTQSPTHLIKTRGQQVTLRCSPKSGHDTVSWYQQALGQGPQFIFQYYEEEERQRGNFPDRFSGHQFPNYSSELNVNALLLGDSALYLCASKTRYEQFFGPGTRLTVL.

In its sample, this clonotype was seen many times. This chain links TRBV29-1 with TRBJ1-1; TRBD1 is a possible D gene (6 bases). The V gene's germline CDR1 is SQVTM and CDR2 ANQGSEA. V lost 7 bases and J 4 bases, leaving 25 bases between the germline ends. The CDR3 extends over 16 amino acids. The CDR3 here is CSAPRTGAGLITEAFF. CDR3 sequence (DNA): TGCAGCGCTCCGCGCACGGGGGCAGGGTTAATCACTGAAGCTTTCTTT.

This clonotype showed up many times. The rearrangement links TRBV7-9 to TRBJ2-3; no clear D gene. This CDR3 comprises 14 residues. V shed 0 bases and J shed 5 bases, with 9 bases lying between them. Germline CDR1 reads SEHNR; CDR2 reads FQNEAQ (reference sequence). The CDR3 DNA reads TGTGCCAGCAGCTTAGCTGGCTGGGGAGATACGCAGTATTTT. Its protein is CASSLAGWGDTQYF.

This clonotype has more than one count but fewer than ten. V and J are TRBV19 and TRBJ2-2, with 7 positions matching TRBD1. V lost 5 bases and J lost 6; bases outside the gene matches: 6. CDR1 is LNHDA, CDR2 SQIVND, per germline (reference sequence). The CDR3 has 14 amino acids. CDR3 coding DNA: TGTGCCAGTAGTTCGACAGGGACCTCCGGGGAGCTGTTTTTT. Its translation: CASSSTGTSGELFF.

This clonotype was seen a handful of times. The CDR3 DNA sequence: TGTGCCAGCAGCCCCGGACAGAATCTAGCCAAAAACATTCAGTACTTC. This gives the protein CASSPGQNLAKNIQYF. The rearrangement uses TRBV7-2 and TRBJ2-4, with D possibly matching TRBD1 (6 bases). This CDR3 spans 16 amino acids. V lost 5 bases, J lost 0 bases, and 14 bases lay in between. CDR1 and CDR2 from the germline V gene are SGHTA and FQGNSA.

CDR3 sequence reads: CASSWTSGSNEQFF. In DNA form, the CDR3 reads TGTGCCAGCAGCTGGACTAGCGGGAGCAATGAGCAGTTCTTC. The V call is TRBV7-2, the J call TRBJ2-1; 13 positions agree with TRBD2. Germline assignment: CDR1 SGHTA and CDR2 FQGNSA. The CDR3 covers 14 residues. J was trimmed by 6 bases and V by 4 bases; bases with no gene match: 0.

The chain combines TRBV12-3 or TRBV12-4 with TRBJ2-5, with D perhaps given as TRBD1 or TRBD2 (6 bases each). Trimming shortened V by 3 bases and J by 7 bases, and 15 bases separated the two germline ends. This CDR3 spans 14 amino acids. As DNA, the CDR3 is TGTGCCAGCAGTTTTACGGGGGCCGAGGGGACCCAGTACTTC. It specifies CASSFTGAEGTQYF.

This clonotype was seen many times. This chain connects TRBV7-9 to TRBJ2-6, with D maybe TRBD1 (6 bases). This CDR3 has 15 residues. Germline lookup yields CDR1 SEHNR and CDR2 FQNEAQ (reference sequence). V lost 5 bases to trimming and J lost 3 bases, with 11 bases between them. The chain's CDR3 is CASSRTDSGANVLTF. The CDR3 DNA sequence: TGTGCCAGCAGCCGGACGGACAGTGGGGCCAACGTCCTGACTTTC.

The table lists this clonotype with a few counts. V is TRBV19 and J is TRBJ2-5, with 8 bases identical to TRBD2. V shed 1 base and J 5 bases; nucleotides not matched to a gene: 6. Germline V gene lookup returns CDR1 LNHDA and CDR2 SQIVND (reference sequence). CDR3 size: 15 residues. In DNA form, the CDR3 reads TGTGCCAGTAGTATAGCAGCGGGAGATATGGAGACCCAGTACTTC. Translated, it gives CASSIAAGDMETQYF.

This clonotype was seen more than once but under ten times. In DNA form, the CDR3 reads TGCAGTGCTATGCAGGCTGAGGTGGAGCAGTACTTC. Its translation: CSAMQAEVEQYF. This rearrangement joins TRBV20-1 to TRBJ2-7; D remains unclear. Germline lookup yields CDR1 DFQATT and CDR2 SNEGSKA (reference sequence). Trimming left V 4 bases short and J 7 bases short, with 14 bases between. CDR3 length equals 12 residues.

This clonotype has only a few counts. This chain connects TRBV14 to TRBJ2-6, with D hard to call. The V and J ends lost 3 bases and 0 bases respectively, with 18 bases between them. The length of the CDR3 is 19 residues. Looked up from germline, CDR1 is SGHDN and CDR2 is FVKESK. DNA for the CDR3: TGTGCCAGCAGCCATATGGTAAGGGCGCAAAACTCTGGGGCCAACGTCCTGACTTTC. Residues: CASSHMVRAQNSGANVLTF.

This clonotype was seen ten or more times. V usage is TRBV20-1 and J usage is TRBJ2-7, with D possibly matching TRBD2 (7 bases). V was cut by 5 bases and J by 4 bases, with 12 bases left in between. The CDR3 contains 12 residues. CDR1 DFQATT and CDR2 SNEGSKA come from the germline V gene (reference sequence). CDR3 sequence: CSAGGGSYEQYF. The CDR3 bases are TGCAGTGCTGGGGGGGGCTCATACGAGCAGTACTTC.

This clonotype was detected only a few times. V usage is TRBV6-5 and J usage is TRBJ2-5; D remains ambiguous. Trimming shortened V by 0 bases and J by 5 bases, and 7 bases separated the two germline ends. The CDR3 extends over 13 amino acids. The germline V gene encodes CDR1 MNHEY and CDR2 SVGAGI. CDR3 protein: CASSYSGAETQYF. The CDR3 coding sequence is TGTGCCAGCAGTTACTCTGGAGCGGAGACCCAGTACTTC.

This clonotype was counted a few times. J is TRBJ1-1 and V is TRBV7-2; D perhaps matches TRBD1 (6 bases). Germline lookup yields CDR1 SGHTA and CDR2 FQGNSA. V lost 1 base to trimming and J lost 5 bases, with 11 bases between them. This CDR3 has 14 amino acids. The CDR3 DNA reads TGTGCCAGCAGCTTAGTAAGGGGGGTTACTGAAGCTTTCTTT. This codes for CASSLVRGVTEAFF.

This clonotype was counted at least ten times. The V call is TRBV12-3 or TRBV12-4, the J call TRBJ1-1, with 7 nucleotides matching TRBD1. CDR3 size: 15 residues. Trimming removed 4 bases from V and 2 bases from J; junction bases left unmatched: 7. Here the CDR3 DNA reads TGTGCCAGCAGTTCAGGGGGAAGTAGAAACACTGAAGCTTTCTTT. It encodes CASSSGGSRNTEAFF.